The T cell receptor beta chain under discussion was sequenced for a study of CXCR3-negative and CXCR3-positive naive CD8 T cells. The libraries of TRB cDNA were constructed through 5' RACE using UMI labels. TCRdb derives one entry per CDR3 protein from the 5' RACE reads, leaving out DNA. Listed are approximately 66,000 distinct CDR3 sequences; approximately 1.5% falls within the top ten. Triplicate sorts of some 300,000 cells per CD8+ subset. Its frequency marks this clonotype as medium-sized. The antigen remains undetermined. Per germline, CDR1 SEHNR and CDR2 FQNEAQ (reference sequence). The CDR3 contains 14 residues. Study outcomes and limitations: A higher hydrophobicity marked the TRB CDR3s of CXCR3-positive naive cells versus CXCR3-negative naive cells.

J is TRBJ1-1 and V is TRBV7-9; the D call from TCRdb, TRBD1, cannot be confirmed without DNA. This sequence was found in a human donor in good health. Some clones in this sample may be carry-over from other donors' samples. Sequencing was done on a sample of naive CXCR3- CD8+ T cells from blood. Documented subset: CD45RO-CCR7+CD27+CD95- naive CD8+ T cells lacking CXCR3 (TNR3-). The CDR3 reads CASSPPAGHTEAFF.